This TCR beta chain was documented in a study of regulatory T cells in long-lasting Graves disease. This CDR3 spans 15 amino acids. In germline, CDR1 is LGHNA, CDR2 YNFKEQ. V was trimmed by 0 bases and J by 7 bases, leaving 13 bases between them. Time point described: newly diagnosed GD, antithyroid drugs for less than 3 months. From RNA extracted from PBMCs, the TCR library was made. The diagnosis of Graves' disease used American Thyroid Association guidelines. CDR3 regions were amplified by Arm-PCR using iRepertoire HTBI primers to build TCR beta libraries. TCRdb re-called the multiplex PCR reads with MiXCR, one entry per CDR3 protein. The table has about 540,000 distinct CDR3 sequences, approximately 15% seen once. A few counts support this clonotype. This sample also appeared in a second study, on T cells in Graves' hyperthyroidism and ophthalmopathy. That paper notes: The primer set for the first-round RT-PCR of the TCR CDR3 was HTBI. In validation, the model predicted ophthalmopathy. These predictions came a median roughly six months before onset.

The sequence was obtained from a man younger than 40 with Graves disease. This chain connects TRBV4-2 to TRBJ1-5; a weak D match, TRBD1 (6 bases). This specimen consisted of peripheral blood mononuclear cells (PBMCs), obtained at new diagnosis, from a patient treated with antithyroid drugs. CDR3 sequence: CASSQDGGLGQPQHF. The CDR3 DNA follows: TGTGCCAGCAGCCAAGATGGGGGCCTCGGCCAGCCCCAGCATTTT.